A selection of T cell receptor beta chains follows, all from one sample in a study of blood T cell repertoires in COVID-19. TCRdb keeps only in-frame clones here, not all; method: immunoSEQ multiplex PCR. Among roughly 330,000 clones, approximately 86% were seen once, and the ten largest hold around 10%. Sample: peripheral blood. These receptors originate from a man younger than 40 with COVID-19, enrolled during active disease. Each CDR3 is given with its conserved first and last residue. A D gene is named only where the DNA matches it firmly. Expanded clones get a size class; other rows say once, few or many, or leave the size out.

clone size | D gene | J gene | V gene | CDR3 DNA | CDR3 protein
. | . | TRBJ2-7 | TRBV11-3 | TGTGCCAGCAGCTCAGGCAGCTACGAGCAGTACTTC | CASSSGSYEQYF
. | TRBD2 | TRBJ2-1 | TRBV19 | TGTGCCAGTAGTACTACGGGGGGGCTCTACAATGAGCAGTTCTTC | CASSTTGGLYNEQFF
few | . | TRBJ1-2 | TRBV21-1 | TGTGCCAGCAGCAATACGGACCCAGGGGTGGGCGGCTACACCTTC | CASSNTDPGVGGYTF
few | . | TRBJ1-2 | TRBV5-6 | TGTGCCAGCAGCTTGGCCGGTGGCTACACCTTC | CASSLAGGYTF
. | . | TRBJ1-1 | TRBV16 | TGTGCCAGCAGCCAATCACGGGCGGGGCAAACTGAAGCTTTCTTT | CASSQSRAGQTEAFF
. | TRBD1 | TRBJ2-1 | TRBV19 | TGTGCCAGTAGTACGGACAGGGTCAATGAGCAGTTCTTC | CASSTDRVNEQFF
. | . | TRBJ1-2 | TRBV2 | TGTGCCAGCACCCCACAGGGAGAGAACTATGGCTACACCTTC | CASTPQGENYGYTF
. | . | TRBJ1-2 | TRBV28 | TGTGCCAGCAGTTTCAGCGGATACGATGGCTACACCTTC | CASSFSGYDGYTF
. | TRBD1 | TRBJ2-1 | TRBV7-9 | TGTGCCAGCAGCCCCCAGGGGGCATCCAATGAGCAGTTCTTC | CASSPQGASNEQFF
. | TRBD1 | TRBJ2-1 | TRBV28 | TGTGCCAGCAGTTCCCCGGGACAGGGAGCGGGCAATGAGCAGTTCTTC | CASSSPGQGAGNEQFF
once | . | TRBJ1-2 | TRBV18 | TGTGCCAGCTCACGACTTCTTGACAGGAAGATCAACTATGGCTACACCTTC | CASSRLLDRKINYGYTF
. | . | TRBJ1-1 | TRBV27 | TGTGCCAGCAGTTTAGACGGGGGGGGCACTGAAGCTTTCTTT | CASSLDGGGTEAFF
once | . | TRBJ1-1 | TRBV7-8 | TGTGCCAGCAGCTGGCAGGAGGGGAACACTGAAGCTTTCTTT | CASSWQEGNTEAFF
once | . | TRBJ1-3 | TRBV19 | TGTGCCAGCCACGCTATAACGACATCTGGAAACACCATATATTTT | CASHAITTSGNTIYF
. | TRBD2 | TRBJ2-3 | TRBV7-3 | TGTGCCAGCAGCCAGGCGGGGGGGCCGACAGATACGCAGTATTTT | CASSQAGGPTDTQYF
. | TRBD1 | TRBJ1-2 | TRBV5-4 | TGTGCCAGCAGCCCGGGTGGGGACAGGGCCTGGACCACCTTC | CASSPGGDRAWTTF